This paragraph covers one T cell receptor beta chain sequence. Its cognate antigen is unknown. One end of the junction does not line up with germline, which may come from a read error. After constant-region reverse-primer amplification, full-length variable regions underwent semi-nested PCR with Nested Universal Primer A. Each CDR3 protein is one row after TCRdb ran MiXCR on the 5' RACE reads. The top ten hold over 3.5% of the sample, which has fewer than 55,000 distinct CDR3 sequences, about a fifth seen once. Germline V CDR1 and CDR2: SGHRS, YFSETQ. CDR3 length: 14 residues. Broader study findings: The larger cohort examined one V-J beta rearrangement, not whole repertoires. Tumor Treg TCRs overlapped most with tumor naive CD4+ cells.

Treg sorting used a CD4+CD25+CD127-/low gate. The specimen was Tregs sorted from a lymph node. The source of this sequence is a female donor with breast cancer. This chain links TRBV5-1 with TRBJ2-4, with D possibly matching TRBD2 (6 bases). This CDR3 reads CASSSGVAVDIQCF. The CDR3 DNA sequence: TGCGCCAGCAGCTCCGGGGTAGCGGTGGACATTCAGTGCTTC.